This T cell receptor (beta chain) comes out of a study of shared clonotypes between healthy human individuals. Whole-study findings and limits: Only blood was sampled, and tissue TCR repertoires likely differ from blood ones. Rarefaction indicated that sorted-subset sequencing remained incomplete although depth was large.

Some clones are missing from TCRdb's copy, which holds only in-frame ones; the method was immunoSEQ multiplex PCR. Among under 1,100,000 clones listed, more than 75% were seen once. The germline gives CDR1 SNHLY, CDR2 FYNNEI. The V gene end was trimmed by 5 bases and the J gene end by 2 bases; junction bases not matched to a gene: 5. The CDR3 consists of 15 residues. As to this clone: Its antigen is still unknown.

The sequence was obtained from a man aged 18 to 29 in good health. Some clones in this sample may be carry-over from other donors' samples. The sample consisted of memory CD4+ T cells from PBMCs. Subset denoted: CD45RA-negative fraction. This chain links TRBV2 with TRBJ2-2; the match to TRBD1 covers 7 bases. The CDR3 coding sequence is TGTGCCAGCAGTCCGGGACAGATAAACACCGGGGAGCTGTTTTTT. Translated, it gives CASSPGQINTGELFF.